Reported below is one T cell receptor (beta chain). Its antigen is currently unknown. Method: immunoSEQ multiplex PCR; TCRdb's copy keeps in-frame clones and lacks some. The sample records fewer than 55,000 clones, approximately 71% being singletons. V shed 5 bases, J shed 3 bases, and the junction held 9 bases outside the gene matches. The length of the CDR3 is 16 residues. Germline-derived CDR1 and CDR2 are SGHTA and FQGTGA. The sample originates from a study of radiotherapy plus CTLA-4 blockade in lung cancer. In the study overall: For around 18% of patients, objective responses occurred, and about 30% had disease control. The study, taken as a whole, reports: Blood-borne expansion of tumor-derived TCR clones followed radiotherapy plus ipilimumab.

The V call is TRBV7-3, the J call TRBJ2-3; TRBD2 aligns across 9 bases. The clonotype originates from a human donor with non-small cell lung cancer whose response to radiotherapy plus ipilimumab could not be evaluated. The sample in question was peripheral blood, obtained from a patient treated with radiotherapy plus ipilimumab. CDR3 coding DNA: TGTGCCAGCAGCGTAAGGCGGGGGGGCGGGACAGATACGCAGTATTTT. Amino acid sequence: CASSVRRGGGTDTQYF. Based on the CDR3 plus reference TRBV7-3 and TRBJ2-3, the full variable domain is GAGVSQTPSNKVTEKGKYVELRCDPISGHTALYWYRQSLGQGPEFLIYFQGTGAADDSGLPNDRFFAVRPEGSVSTLKIQRTERGDSAVYLCASSVRRGGGTDTQYFGPGTRLTVL.